This T cell receptor (beta chain) originates from a study of blood T cell repertoires in COVID-19. Trimming took off 8 bases at V and 5 bases at J, with 9 bases between the two ends. CDR3 length equals 11 residues. CDR1 GTSNPN and CDR2 SVGIG come from the germline V gene (reference sequence). Study processing details: Reference gene primer amplification gave nucleated cell count estimates. Measured with immunoSEQ multiplex PCR; TCRdb has only the in-frame clones, and not every one. That table is the source of V, J and clone size, and D and trimming were worked out from the DNA. The table has around 150,000 clones, roughly 87% seen once.

The sequence came from a man aged 45 to 65 who had recovered from COVID-19. The chain carries TRBV30 and TRBJ1-4; D perhaps matches TRBD1 (5 bases). Sequenced: PBMCs or T cells enriched from blood (not recorded which). Here the CDR3 DNA reads TGTGCCGGGACCGAGAATGAAAAACTGTTTTTT. As protein: CAGTENEKLFF. Looking up the rest from reference TRBV30 and TRBJ1-4 gives the full variable domain: SQTIHQWPATLVQPVGSPLSLECTVEGTSNPNLYWYRQAAGRGLQLLFYSVGIGQISSEVPQNLSASRPQDRQFILSSKKLLLSDSGFYLCAGTENEKLFFGSGTQLSVL.